This T cell receptor beta chain was identified during a study of T-cell reconstitution after alpha-beta-depleted transplantation in children. This clonotype was observed a few times. The CDR3 is made up of 14 amino acids. V was clipped by 7 bases and J by 9 bases, with 20 bases between them. Germline V gene sequence: CDR1 MDHEN, CDR2 SYDVKM. TCRbeta library construction was performed incorporating unique molecular identifiers. TCRdb used MiXCR to reprocess the PCR reads, holding one entry per CDR3 protein. The sample comprises 610,000 or so distinct CDR3 sequences, approximately 30% of which are singletons, and 36% rests with the top ten.

The V gene is TRBV28, the J gene TRBJ2-3, with D possibly being TRBD2 (6 bases). This TCR came from a boy younger than two with Wiskott-Aldrich syndrome, due to receive a stem cell transplant. This specimen was PBMCs, taken before TCRalphabeta/CD19-depleted stem cell transplant. The CDR3 DNA sequence: TGTGCCAGCATCACAAGGCTAGCGAAGGAGACGCAGTATTTT. This codes for CASITRLAKETQYF.